These T cell receptor beta chains were read from a single sample in a study of cytomegalovirus exposure and HLA in healthy donors. Sequencing used immunoSEQ multiplex PCR; TCRdb keeps in-frame clones, though not all of them. This repertoire comprises around 100,000 clones; its ten largest clones make up more than 3%. Sequencing input: PBMCs. The receptors shown here come from a man in his thirties or forties in good health and CMV-seronegative. CDR3s include the opening cysteine and the closing phenylalanine or tryptophan. The D gene is left open where the match is weak.

d_call | j_call | v_call | cdr3_aa
TRBD1 | TRBJ1-4 | TRBV6-5 | CASKSRGQYEKLFF
TRBD1 | TRBJ2-7 | TRBV11-2 | CASSRDRASYEQYF
TRBD1 | TRBJ1-2 | TRBV28 | CASSVRQGAGDYGYTF
NA | TRBJ2-3 | TRBV7-9 | CASSLPRRAGNTDTQYF
NA | TRBJ1-6 | TRBV30 | CAWSGNSGGSPLHF
NA | TRBJ2-7 | TRBV27 | CASSLGGYIYEQYF
NA | TRBJ1-6 | TRBV19 | CASKSGVNSPLHF
NA | TRBJ1-4 | TRBV11-2 | CANSPPGREGNF
NA | TRBJ2-7 | TRBV2 | CASSEWGWSRGYEQYF
NA | TRBJ2-3 | TRBV2 | CASGDGRSTDTQYF
NA | TRBJ2-2 | TRBV18 | CASSLQGPPNTGELFF
TRBD2 | TRBJ2-3 | TRBV4-1 | CASSIIAGEPTDTQYF
NA | TRBJ2-1 | TRBV30 | CAWSVLLAEQFF
NA | TRBJ1-3 | TRBV5-1 | CASSLAGGLARNTIYF
NA | TRBJ1-5 | TRBV27 | CASSFKGGQPQHF
TRBD1 | TRBJ1-1 | TRBV5-1 | CASSWGQGDDAFF
TRBD1 | TRBJ2-1 | TRBV6-1 | CASSELGQGSREQFF
NA | TRBJ2-1 | TRBV6-9 | CASSYPISQGSDEQFF
TRBD2 | TRBJ2-3 | TRBV7-9 | CASSISGGFADTQYF
NA | TRBJ1-1 | TRBV15 | CATRAGPYGTEAFF
NA | TRBJ2-3 | TRBV11-3 | CASSLGERSTDTQYF
NA | TRBJ2-5 | TRBV11-1 | CASSPRIQETQYF
TRBD2 | TRBJ2-1 | TRBV7-2 | CASSFLLAGGYNEQFF
NA | TRBJ2-7 | TRBV7-9 | CASTSDRTQAYEQYF
NA | TRBJ1-1 | TRBV10-1 | CASSGGAPRLNTEAFF
TRBD1 | TRBJ2-5 | TRBV7-9 | CASSLAGTGGQGTQYF
TRBD1 | TRBJ1-1 | TRBV16 | CASSRRKSPGTVNTEAFF
NA | TRBJ1-2 | TRBV29-1 | CSGGGAKGYTF
NA | NA | TRBV30 | CAWSVQTRSEQYF
NA | TRBJ1-2 | TRBV21-1 | CASRTDYGYTF
NA | TRBJ1-2 | TRBV19 | CACGAYGYTF
NA | TRBJ1-2 | TRBV19 | CASSMSGQNYGYTF
NA | TRBJ1-2 | TRBV7-3 | CASSLFPGYGYGYTF
NA | TRBJ1-6 | TRBV19 | CASKSPGDNSPLHF
NA | TRBJ1-5 | TRBV6-5 | CASSRLGNQPQHF
TRBD2 | TRBJ2-1 | TRBV7-6 | CASSNGLAGMWEQFF
NA | TRBJ2-1 | TRBV7-9 | CASSLGGGPEYNEQFF
NA | TRBJ2-6 | TRBV9 | CASSSNIVSGANVLTF
NA | TRBJ2-7 | TRBV5-1 | CASSSGLGAVGYEQYF
NA | TRBJ1-3 | TRBV6-1 | CASSEEGWVSGNTIYF
TRBD1 | TRBJ1-4 | TRBV6-6 | CASSSRGTGGSQKLFF
TRBD1 | TRBJ2-3 | TRBV7-3 | CASSSLGTGRVRGTDTQYF
TRBD1 | TRBJ1-1 | TRBV19 | CACEVGQGWNTEAFF
NA | TRBJ1-2 | TRBV5-5 | CASSLAGEELLYGYTF
TRBD1 | TRBJ1-4 | TRBV15 | CATSRDLYRGLGEKLFF
NA | TRBJ1-3 | TRBV21-1 | CASKGTGYSGNTIYF